The count of the clone carrying this T cell receptor beta chain is one. The same CDR3 can be traced to other DNA sequences in this sample. Treatment indicated: randomized to nivolumab then ipilimumab (arm A) or the reverse (arm B). Profiling relied on immunoSEQ multiplex PCR, and the TCRdb table lists in-frame clones only, not all of them. Found here are 15,000 to 20,000 clones, 67% of them singletons; the top ten hold under 25%. The entry originates in a study of sequential checkpoint blockade in melanoma. The CDR3 runs to 15 residues. The junction had 1 base not matched to a gene; V was cut back by 3 bases and J by 1 base. The germline gives CDR1 MNHEY, CDR2 SMNVEV (reference sequence).

J is TRBJ2-1 and V is TRBV27, with 9 positions matching TRBD1. The clonotype was recovered from a human donor with melanoma. The specimen comprised CD8+ T cells sorted from blood (inferred from file names), sampled from a patient given nivolumab and ipilimumab in sequence. Here the CDR3 DNA reads TGTGCCAGCAGTTTGGGACAGGGTTCCTACAATGAGCAGTTCTTC. This encodes CASSLGQGSYNEQFF.